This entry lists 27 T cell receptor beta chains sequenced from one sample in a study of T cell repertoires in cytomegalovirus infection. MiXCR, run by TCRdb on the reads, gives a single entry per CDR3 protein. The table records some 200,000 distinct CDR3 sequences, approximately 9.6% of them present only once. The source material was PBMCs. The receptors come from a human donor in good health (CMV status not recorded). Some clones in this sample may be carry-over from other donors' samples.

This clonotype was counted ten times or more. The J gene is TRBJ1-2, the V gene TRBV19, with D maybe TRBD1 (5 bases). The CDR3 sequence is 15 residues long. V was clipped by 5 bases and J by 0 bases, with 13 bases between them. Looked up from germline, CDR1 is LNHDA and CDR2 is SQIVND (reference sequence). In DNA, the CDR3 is TGTGCCAGTAGTGCCTCGCAGGGTTCTAACTATGGCTACACCTTC. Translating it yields CASSASQGSNYGYTF.

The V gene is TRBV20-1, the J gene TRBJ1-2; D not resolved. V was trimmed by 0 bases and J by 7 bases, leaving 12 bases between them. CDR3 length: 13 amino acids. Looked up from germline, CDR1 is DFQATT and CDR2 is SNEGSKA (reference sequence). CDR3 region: CSAREVSISGYTF. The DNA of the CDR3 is TGCAGTGCTAGAGAGGTCTCGATCTCTGGCTACACCTTC.

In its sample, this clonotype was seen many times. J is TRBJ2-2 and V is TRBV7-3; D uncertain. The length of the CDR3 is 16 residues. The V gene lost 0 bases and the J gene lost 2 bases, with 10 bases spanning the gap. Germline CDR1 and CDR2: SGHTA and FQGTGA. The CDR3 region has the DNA TGTGCCAGCAGCTTAACGTTCACCCCTAACACCGGGGAGCTGTTTTTT. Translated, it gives CASSLTFTPNTGELFF.

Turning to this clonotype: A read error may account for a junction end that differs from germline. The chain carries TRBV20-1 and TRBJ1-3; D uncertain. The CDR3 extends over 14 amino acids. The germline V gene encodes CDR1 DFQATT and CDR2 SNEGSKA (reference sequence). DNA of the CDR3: TGCAGTGCGAGCCTGGAGGCGCGTGGAAACACCATATCTTTT. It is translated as CSASLEARGNTISF.

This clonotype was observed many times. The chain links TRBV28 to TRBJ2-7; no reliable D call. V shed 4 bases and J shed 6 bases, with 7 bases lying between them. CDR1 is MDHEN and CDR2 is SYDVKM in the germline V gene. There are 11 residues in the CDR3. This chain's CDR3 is CASSSPREQYF. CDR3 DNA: TGTGCCAGCAGTTCCCCCCGCGAGCAGTACTTC.

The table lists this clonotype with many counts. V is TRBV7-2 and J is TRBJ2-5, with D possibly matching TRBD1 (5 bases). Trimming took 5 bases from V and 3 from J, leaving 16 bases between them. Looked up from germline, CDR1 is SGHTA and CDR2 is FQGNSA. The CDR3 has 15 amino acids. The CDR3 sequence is CASSRPAGAEETQYF. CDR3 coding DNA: TGTGCCAGCAGCCGACCGGCTGGGGCAGAAGAGACCCAGTACTTC.

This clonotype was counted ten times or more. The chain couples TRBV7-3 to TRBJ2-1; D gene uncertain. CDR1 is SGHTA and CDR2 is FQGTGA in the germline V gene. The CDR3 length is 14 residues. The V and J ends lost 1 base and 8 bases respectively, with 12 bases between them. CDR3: CASSLIPLADEQFF. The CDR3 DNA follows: TGTGCCAGCAGCTTAATTCCCCTGGCGGATGAGCAGTTCTTC.

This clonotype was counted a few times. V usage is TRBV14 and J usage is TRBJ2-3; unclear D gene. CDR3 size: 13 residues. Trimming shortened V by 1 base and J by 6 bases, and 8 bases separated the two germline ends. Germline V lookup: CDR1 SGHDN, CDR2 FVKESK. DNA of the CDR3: TGTGCCAGCAGCCAAGTGAGCATTGATACGCAGTATTTT. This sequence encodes CASSQVSIDTQYF. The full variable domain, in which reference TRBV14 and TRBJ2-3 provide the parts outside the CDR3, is EAGVTQFPSHSVIEKGQTVTLRCDPISGHDNLYWYRRVMGKEIKFLLHFVKESKQDESGMPNNRFLAERTGGTYSTLKVQPAELEDSGVYFCASSQVSIDTQYFGPGTRLTVL.

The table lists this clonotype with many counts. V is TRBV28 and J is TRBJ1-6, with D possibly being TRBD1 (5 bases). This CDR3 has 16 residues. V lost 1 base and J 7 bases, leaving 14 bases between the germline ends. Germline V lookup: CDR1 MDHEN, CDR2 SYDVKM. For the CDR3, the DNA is TGTGCCAGCAGTTTATCCACCGGGACGGGCAATTCACCCCTCCACTTT. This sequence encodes CASSLSTGTGNSPLHF. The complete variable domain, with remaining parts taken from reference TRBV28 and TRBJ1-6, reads DVKVTQSSRYLVKRTGEKVFLECVQDMDHENMFWYRQDPGLGLRLIYFSYDVKMKEKGDIPEGYSVSREKKERFSLILESASTNQTSMYLCASSLSTGTGNSPLHFGNGTRLTVT.

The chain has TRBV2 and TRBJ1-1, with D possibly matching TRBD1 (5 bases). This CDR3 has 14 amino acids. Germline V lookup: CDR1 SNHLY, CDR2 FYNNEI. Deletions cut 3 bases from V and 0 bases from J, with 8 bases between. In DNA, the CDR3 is TGTGCCAGCAGTGACCAGGGCATGAACACTGAAGCTTTCTTT. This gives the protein CASSDQGMNTEAFF.

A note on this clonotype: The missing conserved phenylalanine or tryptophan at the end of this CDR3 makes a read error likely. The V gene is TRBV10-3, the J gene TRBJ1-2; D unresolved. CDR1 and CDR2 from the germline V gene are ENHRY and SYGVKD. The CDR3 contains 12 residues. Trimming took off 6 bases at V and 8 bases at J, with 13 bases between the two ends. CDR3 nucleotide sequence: TGTGCCATCAGCCCAGACGTAGTGGGCTACACCATC. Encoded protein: CAISPDVVGYTI.

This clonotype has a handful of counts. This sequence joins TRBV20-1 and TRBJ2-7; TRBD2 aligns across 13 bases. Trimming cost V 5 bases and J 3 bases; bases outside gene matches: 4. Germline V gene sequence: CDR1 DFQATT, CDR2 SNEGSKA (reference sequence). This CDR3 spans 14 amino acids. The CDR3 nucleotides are TGCAGTGCTGGCAGGACTAGCGGGAGCTACGAGCAGTACTTC. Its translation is CSAGRTSGSYEQYF.

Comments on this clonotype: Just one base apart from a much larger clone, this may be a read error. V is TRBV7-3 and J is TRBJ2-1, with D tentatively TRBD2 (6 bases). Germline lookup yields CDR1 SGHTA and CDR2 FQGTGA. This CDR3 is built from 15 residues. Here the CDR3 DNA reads TGTGCCAGCACCTTAGGTAGCGGAGACTACAATGAGCAGTTCTTC. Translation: CASTLGSGDYNEQFF.

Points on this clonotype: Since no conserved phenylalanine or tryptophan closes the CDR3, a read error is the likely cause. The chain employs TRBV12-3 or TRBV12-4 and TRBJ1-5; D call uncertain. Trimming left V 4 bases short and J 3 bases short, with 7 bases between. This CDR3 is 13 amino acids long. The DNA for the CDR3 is TGTGCCAGCAGTTGGGCAATCAATCAGCCCCAGCATTTA. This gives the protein CASSWAINQPQHL.

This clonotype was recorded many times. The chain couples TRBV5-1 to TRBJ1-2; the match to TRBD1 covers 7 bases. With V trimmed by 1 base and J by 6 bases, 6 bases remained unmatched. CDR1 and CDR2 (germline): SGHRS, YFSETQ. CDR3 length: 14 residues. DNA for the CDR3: TGCGCCAGCAGCTTGCGTTTAGGGGGCGATGGCTACACCTTC. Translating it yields CASSLRLGGDGYTF.

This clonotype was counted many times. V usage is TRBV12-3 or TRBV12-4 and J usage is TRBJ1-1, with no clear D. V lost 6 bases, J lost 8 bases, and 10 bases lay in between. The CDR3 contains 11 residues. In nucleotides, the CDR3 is TGTGCCAGCAGGCCACGCGCCGAAGCTTTCTTT. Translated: CASRPRAEAFF.

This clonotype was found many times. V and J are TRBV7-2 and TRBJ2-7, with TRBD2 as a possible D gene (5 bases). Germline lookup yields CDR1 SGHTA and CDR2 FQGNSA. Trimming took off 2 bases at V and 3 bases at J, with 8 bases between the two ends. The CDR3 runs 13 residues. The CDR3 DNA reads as TGTGCCAGCAGCTTAAATCGGGACTACGAGCAGTACTTC. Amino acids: CASSLNRDYEQYF.

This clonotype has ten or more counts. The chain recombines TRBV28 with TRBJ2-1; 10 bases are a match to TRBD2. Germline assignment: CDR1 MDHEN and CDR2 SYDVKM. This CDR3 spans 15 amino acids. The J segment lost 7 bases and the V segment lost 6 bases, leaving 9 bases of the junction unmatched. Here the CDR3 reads CASRSLAGVRNEQFF. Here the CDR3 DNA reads TGTGCCAGCAGGTCCCTAGCGGGAGTTAGGAATGAGCAGTTCTTC.

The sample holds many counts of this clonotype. The CDR3 DNA sequence: TGTGCCAGCAGCCGTGGGGGAGCTGAAGCTTTCTTT. The encoded protein is CASSRGGAEAFF. This rearrangement joins TRBV14 to TRBJ1-1; tentatively, D is TRBD1 (5 bases). The CDR3 runs to 12 residues. Trimming stripped 4 bases from V and 6 bases from J, with 9 bases between. Germline lookup yields CDR1 SGHDN and CDR2 FVKESK.

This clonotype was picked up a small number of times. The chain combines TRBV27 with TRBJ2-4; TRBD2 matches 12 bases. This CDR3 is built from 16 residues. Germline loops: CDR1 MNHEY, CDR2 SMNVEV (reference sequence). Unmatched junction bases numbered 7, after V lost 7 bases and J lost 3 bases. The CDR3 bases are TGTGCCAGCACCGGGGGACTAGCGGGCCTCAAAAACATTCAGTACTTC. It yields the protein CASTGGLAGLKNIQYF.

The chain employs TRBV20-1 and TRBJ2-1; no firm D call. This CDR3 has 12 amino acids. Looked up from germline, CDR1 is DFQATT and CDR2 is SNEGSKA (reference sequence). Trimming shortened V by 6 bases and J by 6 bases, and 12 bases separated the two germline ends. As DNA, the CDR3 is TGCAGTGCGCCGGTCGGAAGCAATGAGCAGTTCTTC. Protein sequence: CSAPVGSNEQFF.

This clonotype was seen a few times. The DNA for the CDR3 is TGTGCCAGCAGCCCCGAATCATACGAGCAGTACTTC. Protein product: CASSPESYEQYF. The V gene is TRBV7-9, the J gene TRBJ2-7; D remains ambiguous. The CDR3 contains 12 residues. The V gene's germline CDR1 is SEHNR and CDR2 FQNEAQ (reference sequence). Trimming took 5 bases from V and 4 from J, leaving 9 bases between them. Drawing the rest from reference TRBV7-9 and TRBJ2-7, the complete variable domain is DTGVSQNPRHKITKRGQNVTFRCDPISEHNRLYWYRQTLGQGPEFLTYFQNEAQLEKSRLLSDRFSAERPKGSFSTLEIQRTEQGDSAMYLCASSPESYEQYFGPGTRLTVT.

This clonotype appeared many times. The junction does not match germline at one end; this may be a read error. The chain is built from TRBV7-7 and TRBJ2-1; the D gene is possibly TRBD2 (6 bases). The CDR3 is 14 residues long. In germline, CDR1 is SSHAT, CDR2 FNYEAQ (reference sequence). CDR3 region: CASSSAGKRDEQFF. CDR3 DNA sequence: TGTGCTAGCAGCTCCGCCGGGAAGCGGGATGAGCAGTTCTTC.

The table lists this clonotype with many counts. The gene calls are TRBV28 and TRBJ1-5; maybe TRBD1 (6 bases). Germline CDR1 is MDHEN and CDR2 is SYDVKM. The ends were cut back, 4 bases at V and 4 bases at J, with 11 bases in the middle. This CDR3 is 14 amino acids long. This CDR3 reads CASSSDRKNQPQHF. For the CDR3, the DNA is TGTGCCAGCAGTTCAGACAGGAAGAATCAGCCCCAGCATTTT.

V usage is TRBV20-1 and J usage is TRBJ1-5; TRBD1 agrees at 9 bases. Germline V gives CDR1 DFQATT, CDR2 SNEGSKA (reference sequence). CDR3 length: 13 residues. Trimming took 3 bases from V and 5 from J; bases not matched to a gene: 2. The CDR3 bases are TGCAGTGCTAGTCGGGACAGGGATCAGCCCCAGCATTTT. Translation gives CSASRDRDQPQHF.

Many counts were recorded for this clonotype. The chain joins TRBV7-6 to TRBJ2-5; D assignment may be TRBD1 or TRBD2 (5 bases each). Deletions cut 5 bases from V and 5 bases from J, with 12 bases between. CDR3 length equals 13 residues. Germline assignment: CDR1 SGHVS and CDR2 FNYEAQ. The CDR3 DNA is TGTGCCAGCAGCCCTTGGGGGTCGGAGACCCAGTACTTC. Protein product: CASSPWGSETQYF.

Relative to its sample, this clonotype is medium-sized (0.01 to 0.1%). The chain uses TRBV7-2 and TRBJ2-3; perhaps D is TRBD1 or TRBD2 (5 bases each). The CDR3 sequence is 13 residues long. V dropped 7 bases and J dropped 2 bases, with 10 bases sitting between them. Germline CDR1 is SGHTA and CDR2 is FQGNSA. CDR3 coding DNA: TGTGCCAGCACCCGGGGACCCACAGATACGCAGTATTTT. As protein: CASTRGPTDTQYF. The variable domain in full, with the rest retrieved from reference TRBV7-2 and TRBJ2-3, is GAGVSQSPSNKVTEKGKDVELRCDPISGHTALYWYRQSLGQGLEFLIYFQGNSAPDKSGLPSDRFSAERTGGSVSTLTIQRTQQEDSAVYLCASTRGPTDTQYFGPGTRLTVL.